The present TCR beta chain was sequenced within a study of T-cell reconstitution after alpha-beta-depleted transplantation in children. Unique molecular identifiers were incorporated during preparation of the TCRbeta library. TCRdb reanalysed the PCR reads using MiXCR and keeps one entry per CDR3 protein. The sample includes just over 350,000 distinct CDR3 sequences, 13% seen only once; the top ten take over 3.5%. Source: PBMCs, taken from the stem cell graft. This receptor was identified in a human donor who donated a stem cell graft to a child with Fanconi anemia.

The CDR3 is CSARIETSNQETQYF. DNA of the CDR3: TGCAGTGCTAGAATTGAAACGTCAAACCAAGAGACCCAGTACTTC. The chain has TRBV20-1 and TRBJ2-5; no clear D gene. With 2 bases removed from V and 0 bases from J, the gap between germline ends came to 13 bases. Germline V gene data show CDR1 as DFQATT and CDR2 as SNEGSKA (reference sequence). This CDR3 region has 15 residues.